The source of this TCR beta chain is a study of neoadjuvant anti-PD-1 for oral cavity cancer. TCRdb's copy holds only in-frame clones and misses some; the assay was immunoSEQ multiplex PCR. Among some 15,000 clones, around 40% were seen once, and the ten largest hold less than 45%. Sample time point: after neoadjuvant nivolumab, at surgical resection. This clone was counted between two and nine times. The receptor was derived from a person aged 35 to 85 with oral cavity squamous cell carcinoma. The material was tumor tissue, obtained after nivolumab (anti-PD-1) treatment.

CDR3 residues: CATRQGGPGELFF. CDR3 DNA: TGTGCCACCAGGCAGGGGGGGCCCGGGGAGCTGTTTTTT. V usage is TRBV15 and J usage is TRBJ2-2; D tentatively fits TRBD1 or TRBD2 (7 bases each). The CDR3 spans 13 residues. Germline V lookup: CDR1 LNHNV, CDR2 YYDKDF (reference sequence). The ends were cut back, 6 bases at V and 6 bases at J, with 11 bases in the middle.